The rows below give T cell receptor beta chains drawn from one sample of a study of patients and donors after allogeneic stem cell transplantation. Using its own MiXCR run on the RT-PCR reads, TCRdb lists one record per CDR3 protein. In the table there are around 200,000 distinct CDR3 sequences, less than 50% of which are singletons. The sequencing input was blood, either unsorted or a sorted T cell fraction (not recorded which). These receptors were collected from a human donor who was either an allogeneic HSCT recipient or a stem cell or donor lymphocyte infusion donor (not recorded which). It is not recorded whose cells these are; they may come from a transplant donor. Both conserved end residues are part of each CDR3. D genes are given only for firm matches. The size of a clone is reported for some rows only, either as once, few or many, or as a class for expanded clones.

clone_size	j_call	d_call	cdr3_length	v_call	cdr3_nt	cdr3_aa
NA	TRBJ1-1	NA	13	TRBV27	TGTGCCAGCAGTTTATATAGACGCGGTGAAGCTTTCTTT	CASSLYRRGEAFF
NA	TRBJ2-3	NA	16	TRBV12-3/TRBV12-4	TGTGCCAGCAGTTTCGGGGTTAGGACTCCCTCGCATACGCAGTATTTT	CASSFGVRTPSHTQYF
NA	TRBJ1-2	NA	17	TRBV5-1	TGCGCCAGCAGCTTACCGGACACCTCTAAGGCTAACTATGGCTACACCTTC	CASSLPDTSKANYGYTF
few	TRBJ1-1	NA	13	TRBV6-2/TRBV6-3	TGTGCCAGCAGCCTTTGGGGCGAGTCTGAAGCTTTCTTT	CASSLWGESEAFF
few	TRBJ1-5	NA	14	TRBV7-2	TGTGCCAGCAGCTTAAGGGGGGAGGGACAGCCCCAGCATTTT	CASSLRGEGQPQHF
NA	TRBJ1-5	NA	15	TRBV28	TGTGCCAGCAGCCCCCGGGGGGTTAGCAATCAGCCCCAGCATTTT	CASSPRGVSNQPQHF
NA	TRBJ1-5	TRBD1	15	TRBV12-3/TRBV12-4	TGTGCCTGCAGGGGGACAGGGGCTCACAATCAGCCCCAGCATTTT	CACRGTGAHNQPQHF
NA	TRBJ2-2	TRBD1	15	TRBV20-1	TGCAGTGCTACTGGACAGGGAACCGCCACCGGGGAGCTGTTTTTT	CSATGQGTATGELFF
NA	TRBJ2-1	NA	15	TRBV15	TGTGCCACCAGCAGAGGGCGGACGGAGAACAATGAGCAGTTCTTC	CATSRGRTENNEQFF
NA	TRBJ2-1	TRBD1	12	TRBV12-3/TRBV12-4	TGTGCCAGCAGCTTACAGGGGCGCGAGCAGTTCTTC	CASSLQGREQFF
NA	TRBJ2-7	NA	15	TRBV28	TGTGCCAGCAGTACCCCGGGACATCCCCAATACGAGCAGTACTTC	CASSTPGHPQYEQYF
NA	TRBJ1-1	TRBD1	12	TRBV3-1	TGTGCCAGCAGCCTACAGGGGATACAAGCTTTCTTT	CASSLQGIQAFF
NA	TRBJ1-1	TRBD1	13	TRBV20-1	TGCAGTGCCATTGGACAGGGTAACACTGAAGCTTTCTTT	CSAIGQGNTEAFF
few	TRBJ1-5	NA	12	TRBV20-1	TGCAGTGCTAGTTACGGGACTCAGCCCCAGCATTTT	CSASYGTQPQHF
NA	TRBJ1-4	NA	12	TRBV30	TGTGCCTCGAACAGGGATAGCGAAAAACTGTTTTTT	CASNRDSEKLFF
few	TRBJ2-5	TRBD1	15	TRBV4-1	TGCGCCAGCAGCCTCCGAGGGACAGTTCAAGAGACCCAGTACTTC	CASSLRGTVQETQYF
NA	TRBJ1-5	NA	13	TRBV7-2	TGTGCCAGCAGCTCGGGGGGTGGAAAGGCCCAGCATTTT	CASSSGGGKAQHF
NA	TRBJ2-7	TRBD2	18	TRBV28	TGTGCCAGCAGTTCGGCCTCCCTGACTAGCGGGGTACCCTACGAGCAGTACTTC	CASSSASLTSGVPYEQYF
few	TRBJ1-6	NA	14	TRBV7-8	TGTGCCAGCAGCTTAGAGGATGGGGACTCACCCCTCCACTTT	CASSLEDGDSPLHF
few	TRBJ1-4	NA	17	TRBV5-1	TGCGCCAGCAGCTTGGCTCGGGTGTCTGCAACTAATGAAAAACTGTTTTTT	CASSLARVSATNEKLFF
few	TRBJ1-6	TRBD1	16	TRBV5-5	TGTGCCAGCAGCCCCGGGACAGGGGGCGCGAATTCACCCCTCCACTTT	CASSPGTGGANSPLHF
NA	TRBJ1-2	NA	15	TRBV20-1	TGCAGTGCTAGAGACGTGCAGCAGCTCAACTATGGCTACACCTTC	CSARDVQQLNYGYTF
NA	TRBJ2-7	TRBD1	14	TRBV2	TGTGCCAGCAGCACCGGGACAGCCCCCTACGAGCAGTACTTC	CASSTGTAPYEQYF
NA	TRBJ2-7	TRBD2	15	TRBV20-1	TGCAGTGCTCATAAACTAGCGGGGGGGAGCTACGAGCAGTACTTC	CSAHKLAGGSYEQYF